This TCR beta chain is drawn from a study of CD8 T cells in Susac syndrome. Random hexamers primed reverse transcription of about 0.5 to 1 ug RNA. The CDR3 of TCR beta was amplified by immunoSEQ multiplex PCR across 54 Vbeta and 13 Jbeta. TCRdb re-called the immunoSEQ multiplex PCR reads through MiXCR, storing one row per CDR3 protein. This table holds about 150,000 distinct CDR3 sequences, just under 97% found once. TCR beta was sequenced from blood CD8+ and CD4+ T cells. TEMRA cells were enriched by FACS, while CD8+ and CD4+ T cells were obtained through a negative isolation that was performed magnetically. Sequencing used CD8+ T cells from PBMCs. The source is a human donor with multiple sclerosis.

The CDR3 loop reads CAIGGSDQTQYF. DNA of the CDR3: TGTGCCATCGGGGGTAGTGACCAGACCCAGTACTTC. This chain joins TRBV10-3 and TRBJ2-5; D is perhaps TRBD1 or TRBD2 (5 bases each). The CDR3 has 12 amino acids. The germline V gene encodes CDR1 ENHRY and CDR2 SYGVKD. Between the trimmed V and J ends, which lost 8 bases and 6 bases, there was a span of 13 bases.